The 26 T cell receptor beta chains listed next were all sequenced from one sample in a study of cytomegalovirus exposure and HLA in healthy donors. PCR employed 60 Vbeta and 13 Jbeta primers. Profiled with immunoSEQ multiplex PCR; TCRdb holds only in-frame clones, not every one. The table includes around 120,000 clones, roughly 80% detected once. The sample taken for sequencing was PBMCs. Receptors originate from a female donor in good health and CMV-seropositive.

The V and J genes are TRBV2 and TRBJ2-4; D is ambiguous. V gave up 7 bases and J gave up 0 bases, with 7 bases separating them. The CDR3 contains 13 residues. Germline V CDR1 and CDR2: SNHLY, FYNNEI. CDR3 loop: CASKTAAKNIQYF. The CDR3, as DNA: TGTGCCAGCAAGACTGCAGCCAAAAACATTCAGTACTTC.

This sequence joins TRBV29-1 and TRBJ2-5; 12 nucleotides line up with TRBD1. This CDR3 is 17 amino acids long. Germline CDR1 is SQVTM and CDR2 is ANQGSEA. Losses at the gene ends were 6 bases for V and 0 bases for J; bases not matched to a gene: 11. The CDR3 coding sequence is TGCAGCGTAGCCGGGACAGGGGGCGCCTCGTACCAAGAGACCCAGTACTTC. Its translation: CSVAGTGGASYQETQYF. The whole variable domain, remainder taken from reference TRBV29-1 and TRBJ2-5, is SAVISQKPSRDICQRGTSLTIQCQVDSQVTMMFWYRQQPGQSLTLIATANQGSEATYESGFVIDKFPISRPNLTFSTLTVSNMSPEDSSIYLCSVAGTGGASYQETQYFGPGTRLLVL.

The V call is TRBV6-5, the J call TRBJ1-3, with D perhaps matching TRBD1 (5 bases). Germline V gives CDR1 MNHEY, CDR2 SVGAGI. The CDR3 consists of 15 residues. Trimming cost V 6 bases and J 3 bases, with 15 bases left between them. CDR3 nucleotide sequence: TGTGCCAGCAGCCGTACCCGGACATTTGGAAACACCATATATTTT. This translates into CASSRTRTFGNTIYF.

This chain links TRBV4-1 with TRBJ2-2, with D possibly being TRBD1 (5 bases). This CDR3 spans 14 amino acids. Germline assignment: CDR1 MGHRA and CDR2 YSYEKL. With 1 base removed from V and 8 bases from J, the gap between germline ends came to 11 bases. The CDR3 coding sequence is TGCGCCAGCAGCCAAGCATCAGGGAAGGGGGAGCTGTTTTTT. Protein product: CASSQASGKGELFF.

There are a few counts of this clone. This sequence joins TRBV6-5 and TRBJ2-7; 8 bases map to TRBD1. Germline trimming cut 6 bases from V and 2 bases from J; bases unmatched to any gene: 9. CDR3 length: 15 residues. Germline V gene sequence: CDR1 MNHEY, CDR2 SVGAGI. Here the CDR3 DNA reads TGTGCCAGCAGAAAAACCGGGACAGGAACCTACGAGCAGTACTTC. This codes for CASRKTGTGTYEQYF.

This clone has a handful of counts. The chain carries TRBV5-1 and TRBJ1-2, with D possibly TRBD1 on 5 matching bases. This CDR3 spans 15 amino acids. Germline V CDR1 and CDR2: SGHRS, YFSETQ. V gave up 4 bases and J gave up 8 bases, with 21 bases separating them. The CDR3 loop reads CASSVDPGLGGGYTF. CDR3 coding DNA: TGCGCCAGCAGCGTCGACCCGGGCCTGGGGGGGGGCTACACCTTC.

A few counts support this clone. The chain has TRBV4-2 and TRBJ1-4; 8 bases line up with TRBD1. The CDR3 extends over 19 amino acids. With V trimmed by 2 bases and J by 8 bases, 19 bases remained unmatched. Germline CDR1 reads LGHNA; CDR2 reads YNFKEQ. The DNA of the CDR3 is TGTGCCAGCAGCCAATTCGAAACAGACATTTGGAGGACAGGGGAAAAACTGTTTTTT. Its translation: CASSQFETDIWRTGEKLFF.

This rearrangement joins TRBV5-6 to TRBJ1-3; D not certain. Germline V lookup: CDR1 SGHDT, CDR2 YYEEEE. Trimming took off 6 bases at V and 0 bases at J, with 13 bases between the two ends. The CDR3 is 15 residues long. The CDR3 nucleotides are TGTGCCAGCAAATCCTTTGACATCTCTGGAAACACCATATATTTT. The encoded protein is CASKSFDISGNTIYF.

This clone was detected only a few times. The V call is TRBV19, the J call TRBJ1-5; D uncertain. CDR1 LNHDA and CDR2 SQIVND come from the germline V gene (reference sequence). V shed 6 bases and J shed 4 bases, with 7 bases lying between them. The CDR3 spans 12 residues. The CDR3 here is CASREGNQPQHF. The CDR3 bases are TGTGCCAGTAGAGAGGGAAATCAGCCCCAGCATTTT.

V gene TRBV4-2 combines with J gene TRBJ2-2; 7 positions match TRBD1. The V segment lost 4 bases and the J segment 0 bases; nucleotides outside the gene matches: 5. The CDR3 contains 16 residues. CDR1 and CDR2 from the germline V gene are LGHNA and YNFKEQ. CDR3 DNA sequence: TGTGCCAGCAGCCGGGGGACAGTCGCGAACACCGGGGAGCTGTTTTTT. The encoded protein is CASSRGTVANTGELFF.

The genes are TRBV13 and TRBJ2-7; 8 bases fit TRBD1. Germline V CDR1 and CDR2: PRHDT, FYEKMQ (reference sequence). The CDR3 consists of 15 residues. J was trimmed by 4 bases and V by 0 bases; bases with no gene match: 5. The CDR3 DNA follows: TGTGCCAGCAGCTTAGGCCCAGGGGGCGGATACGAGCAGTACTTC. The encoded protein is CASSLGPGGGYEQYF.

The genes are TRBV9 and TRBJ1-1; tentatively, D is TRBD1 (6 bases). Germline V gene lookup returns CDR1 SGDLS and CDR2 YYNGEE. The CDR3 length is 13 residues. Between the trimmed V and J ends, which lost 3 bases and 2 bases, there was a span of 8 bases. The chain's CDR3 is CASSAGVNTEAFF. The CDR3 coding sequence is TGTGCCAGCAGCGCAGGGGTTAACACTGAAGCTTTCTTT. The entire variable domain, with the rest obtained from reference TRBV9 and TRBJ1-1, is as follows: DSGVTQTPKHLITATGQRVTLRCSPRSGDLSVYWYQQSLDQGLQFLIQYYNGEERAKGNILERFSAQQFPDLHSELNLSSLELGDSALYFCASSAGVNTEAFFGQGTRLTVV.

The chain is built from TRBV5-4 and TRBJ1-6; D gene uncertain. Germline V gene lookup returns CDR1 SGHNT and CDR2 YYREEE (reference sequence). V dropped 1 base and J dropped 13 bases, with 24 bases sitting between them. This CDR3 is 17 amino acids long. The CDR3 protein is CASSLRGRIPFGSPLHF. The DNA for the CDR3 is TGTGCCAGCAGCTTGCGAGGGCGGATACCCTTTGGGTCTCCCCTCCACTTT.

Only one count was recorded for this clone. The chain has TRBV28 and TRBJ1-2, with a tentative D call TRBD1 (5 bases). Looked up from germline, CDR1 is MDHEN and CDR2 is SYDVKM. V dropped 5 bases and J dropped 4 bases, with 14 bases sitting between them. CDR3 length: 14 amino acids. As DNA, the CDR3 is TGTGCCAGCAGTGGGGCCCTGGAATCCTATGGCTACACCTTC. The encoded protein is CASSGALESYGYTF.

CDR3 in DNA: TGTGCCAGCAGCCTCACTGGGGGCGGGGGGTTTCAAGAGACCCAGTACTTC. This gives the protein CASSLTGGGGFQETQYF. The chain couples TRBV9 to TRBJ2-5; 8 nucleotides agree with TRBD2. Germline trimming cut 4 bases from V and 2 bases from J; bases unmatched to any gene: 13. Germline CDR1 SGDLS, CDR2 YYNGEE. CDR3 size: 17 residues.

The chain uses TRBV5-1 and TRBJ2-2, with 11 bases lining up with TRBD2. The CDR3 sequence is 18 residues long. Losses at the gene ends were 4 bases for V and 1 base for J; bases not matched to a gene: 9. Germline V gene data show CDR1 as SGHRS and CDR2 as YFSETQ. The CDR3, as DNA: TGCGCCAGCAGCCCCCGGCTGACTAGCGGGGAGAACACCGGGGAGCTGTTTTTT. This gives the protein CASSPRLTSGENTGELFF.

This clone was detected once. The chain employs TRBV7-6 and TRBJ1-2; 8 positions agree with TRBD1. Germline loops: CDR1 SGHVS, CDR2 FNYEAQ. The CDR3 has 15 amino acids. J was trimmed by 7 bases and V by 4 bases; bases with no gene match: 11. The CDR3 DNA is TGTGCCAGCAGCTCCGGACAGGGAGGATGGGGTGGCTACACCTTC. It codes for CASSSGQGGWGGYTF.

The chain joins TRBV6-1 to TRBJ2-5, with D possibly TRBD1 on 6 matching bases. V lost 3 bases and J lost 5, with 19 bases in between. The germline V gene has CDR1 MNHNS and CDR2 SASEGT. The CDR3 is made up of 16 amino acids. The CDR3 DNA sequence: TGTGCCAGCAGTGACACGTTCGGACAGCCCTCGGAGACCCAGTACTTC. Its protein is CASSDTFGQPSETQYF.

This chain joins TRBV27 and TRBJ1-1; 8 nucleotides align to TRBD1. The germline V gene encodes CDR1 MNHEY and CDR2 SMNVEV (reference sequence). J lost 0 bases, V lost 4 bases, and 10 bases had no gene match. CDR3 length equals 17 residues. The CDR3 is CASSSLPGQAMNTEAFF. The CDR3 coding sequence is TGTGCCAGCAGTTCCCTACCGGGACAGGCAATGAACACTGAAGCTTTCTTT.

This chain joins TRBV5-1 and TRBJ2-3; D call uncertain. Trimming removed 6 bases at V and 2 bases at J, with 10 bases between. The germline V gene has CDR1 SGHRS and CDR2 YFSETQ. This CDR3 spans 13 amino acids. The CDR3 nucleotides are TGCGCCAGCAATAACGGAGACACAGATACGCAGTATTTT. This translates into CASNNGDTDTQYF.

The chain is built from TRBV25-1 and TRBJ1-4; a possible D gene is TRBD1 (6 bases). The CDR3 contains 16 residues. The V gene's germline CDR1 is MGHDK and CDR2 SYGVNS. Trimming left V 0 bases short and J 4 bases short, with 12 bases between. The DNA of the CDR3 is TGTGCCAGCAGTGAATACCGCCAGGGGTTTAATGAAAAACTGTTTTTT. Translation: CASSEYRQGFNEKLFF.

The V and J genes are TRBV10-3 and TRBJ1-3, with D hard to call. This CDR3 is 15 amino acids long. V was trimmed by 6 bases and J by 0 bases, leaving 12 bases between them. The V gene's germline CDR1 is ENHRY and CDR2 SYGVKD. The CDR3 protein is CAIRMDLLSGNTIYF. CDR3 bases: TGTGCCATCAGGATGGACTTGCTCTCTGGAAACACCATATATTTT.

The rearrangement links TRBV19 to TRBJ2-1; possible D gene TRBD2, 6 bases. CDR3 size: 16 residues. V was clipped by 5 bases and J by 3 bases, with 17 bases between them. Germline V CDR1 and CDR2: LNHDA, SQIVND (reference sequence). The CDR3 DNA reads TGTGCCAGTAGTGTCTTAGGGGCTAGCGACTACAATGAGCAGTTCTTC. It translates to CASSVLGASDYNEQFF.

As DNA, the CDR3 is TGTGCCTGGAGTCAACTAGATAGCTTTGAGCAGTTCTTC. Amino acid sequence: CAWSQLDSFEQFF. This rearrangement joins TRBV30 to TRBJ2-1; possibly TRBD2 for D (5 bases). Trimming shortened V by 2 bases and J by 9 bases, and 14 bases separated the two germline ends. The CDR3 sequence is 13 residues long. Germline V gene sequence: CDR1 GTSNPN, CDR2 SVGIG (reference sequence).

The V call is TRBV29-1, the J call TRBJ2-2; the D gene is possibly TRBD2 (5 bases). CDR1 and CDR2 from the germline V gene are SQVTM and ANQGSEA. The CDR3 covers 14 residues. V lost 0 bases to trimming and J lost 6 bases, with 11 bases between them. The CDR3 DNA reads TGCAGCGTTGAAGATCTCACCGGGGCCGGGGAGCTGTTTTTT. Its protein is CSVEDLTGAGELFF.

The chain uses TRBV9 and TRBJ1-1, with TRBD1 as a possible D gene (5 bases). Germline CDR1 SGDLS, CDR2 YYNGEE. CDR3 length: 13 residues. Trimming took 4 bases from V and 6 from J, leaving 13 bases between them. The DNA of the CDR3 is TGTGCCAGCAGCAATTTTGGGGGGTCTGAAGCTTTCTTT. The encoded protein is CASSNFGGSEAFF.